The 22 T cell receptor beta chains below were found in one sample sequenced in a study of T cell responses to AZD1222 COVID-19 vaccine (dated by TCRdb to the early 2020s). Receptor amplification or capture employed the immunoSEQ multiplex PCR assay. This is the immuneACCESS table as TCRdb keeps it, with only in-frame sequences that have V and J called. A part of the clones is gone; compared with another copy, unresolved V genes explain less than half, and the rest is unexplained. The sample contains 150,000 to 200,000 clones, about nine tenths of them found a single time. Less than 1.5% of the sample belongs to the ten largest clones. Read against the paper, the sample's time point label means: about 28 days (+/-7) after the second vaccine dose. The material sequenced was peripheral blood, taken 28 days after the second AZD1222 dose. These receptors were taken from an adult who received the AZD1222 COVID-19 vaccine.

The chain has TRBV28 and TRBJ2-7; 7 bases fit TRBD1. V lost 6 bases and J lost 4; bases outside the gene matches: 9. There are 14 residues in the CDR3. The germline CDR1 and CDR2 sequences are MDHEN and SYDVKM. The CDR3 DNA reads TGTGCCAGCAGCCACCGGGACAGACTTTACGAGCAGTACTTC. Amino acids: CASSHRDRLYEQYF.

Note on this clone: A read error may produce the germline difference seen at one junction end. The chain uses TRBV19 and TRBJ2-5; 12 positions agree with TRBD1. The CDR3 length is 15 residues. Germline CDR1 is LNHDA and CDR2 is SQIVND (reference sequence). In DNA form, the CDR3 reads TGTGCCGGTAGGTCCGGGACAGGGGGCAGGAAGACCCAGTACTTC. Translated: CAGRSGTGGRKTQYF.

This chain links TRBV19 with TRBJ2-1, with D maybe TRBD1 (6 bases). From germline, CDR1 is LNHDA and CDR2 SQIVND (reference sequence). This CDR3 is 13 amino acids long. Between the trimmed V and J ends, which lost 5 bases and 13 bases, there was a span of 18 bases. The CDR3 loop reads CASSPRQDLVQFF. The CDR3 DNA reads TGTGCCAGTAGTCCCAGACAGGACCTCGTTCAGTTCTTC.

On this clone: One end of the junction varies from germline; a read error may be responsible. The rearrangement joins TRBV7-6 to TRBJ1-2, with 9 bases that match TRBD1. Germline-derived CDR1 and CDR2 are SGHVS and FNYEAQ. This CDR3 is 15 amino acids long. The CDR3 bases are TGTGCCAGCAAAGGGGGACAGGGAGAAGACTACGGCTACACCTTC. Amino acids: CASKGGQGEDYGYTF.

The chain is built from TRBV6-5 and TRBJ2-4, with D perhaps matching TRBD2 (6 bases). With 8 bases removed from V and 9 bases from J, the gap between germline ends came to 20 bases. CDR1 is MNHEY and CDR2 is SVGAGI in the germline V gene. The CDR3 totals 14 residues. The CDR3 DNA sequence: TGTGCCAGCGTCCTAGCGCCAGGGCCCGGCATTCAGTACTTC. It encodes CASVLAPGPGIQYF.

The J gene is TRBJ2-7, the V gene TRBV9; D perhaps matches TRBD1 (6 bases). CDR1 and CDR2 (germline): SGDLS, YYNGEE. The CDR3 is 14 amino acids. Trimming stripped 1 base from V and 2 bases from J, with 10 bases between. CDR3: CASSVNRVPYEQYF. Here the CDR3 DNA reads TGTGCCAGCAGCGTAAACAGGGTCCCCTACGAGCAGTACTTC.

The CDR3 loop reads CASSWGGPLSGANVLTF. The CDR3 bases are TGTGCCAGCAGTTGGGGGGGCCCGCTCTCTGGGGCCAACGTCCTGACTTTC. This chain links TRBV7-8 with TRBJ2-6; perhaps TRBD2 as D (7 bases). This CDR3 is built from 17 residues. Trimming cost V 6 bases and J 0 bases, with 15 bases left between them. Germline V lookup: CDR1 SGHVS, CDR2 FQNEAQ.

The rearrangement joins TRBV5-8 to TRBJ1-2; D is perhaps TRBD1 (6 bases). Trimming left V 1 base short and J 1 base short, with 11 bases between. This CDR3 comprises 15 residues. CDR1 is SGHTS, CDR2 YDEGEE, per germline. Written as DNA, the CDR3 is TGTGCCAGCAGCTTGTGGAGGGGGGTTAACTATGGCTACACCTTC. It codes for CASSLWRGVNYGYTF.

This clone was seen once. The chain recombines TRBV7-9 with TRBJ1-4; D ambiguous. The V and J ends lost 5 bases and 3 bases respectively, with 10 bases between them. Germline CDR1 is SEHNR and CDR2 is FQNEAQ (reference sequence). There are 14 residues in the CDR3. In nucleotides, the CDR3 is TGTGCCAGCAGCCCGCAAACCTCTAATGAAAAACTGTTTTTT. Translating gives CASSPQTSNEKLFF.

The chain combines TRBV24-1 with TRBJ1-2; a weak D match, TRBD1 (6 bases). Trimming cost V 3 bases and J 8 bases, with 15 bases left between them. The CDR3 consists of 14 residues. CDR1 is KGHDR and CDR2 is SFDVKD in the germline V gene. The CDR3 loop reads CATSDSWGGPGYTF. Written as DNA, the CDR3 is TGTGCCACCAGTGATAGTTGGGGGGGCCCAGGCTACACCTTC.

This clone has just one count. J is TRBJ2-5 and V is TRBV10-1; D not certain. This CDR3 has 14 residues. V was pared by 5 bases and J by 2 bases, with 12 bases between. The germline gives CDR1 WNHNN, CDR2 SYGVQD (reference sequence). In DNA form, the CDR3 reads TGCGCCAGCAGTCCTACAGTCGATCAAGAGACCCAGTACTTC. Its protein is CASSPTVDQETQYF.

The chain employs TRBV6-5 and TRBJ1-1; TRBD1 might be the D (5 bases). The germline gives CDR1 MNHEY, CDR2 SVGAGI. Trimming took off 7 bases at V and 1 base at J, with 13 bases between the two ends. The CDR3 totals 14 residues. CDR3 loop: CASTRATANTEAFF. The CDR3 nucleotides read TGTGCCAGCACCAGGGCGACGGCGAACACTGAAGCTTTCTTT.

In this sample, this clone turned up once. The same CDR3 arises from other DNA sequences in this sample as well. J is TRBJ1-5 and V is TRBV6-1; possibly TRBD1 for D (5 bases). Germline V gives CDR1 MNHNS, CDR2 SASEGT. CDR3 length: 15 residues. Trimming pared 3 bases from V and 0 bases from J, leaving 9 bases between. CDR3 in DNA: TGTGCCAGCAGTGAGTGGGGGGGTAGCAATCAGCCCCAGCATTTT. It encodes CASSEWGGSNQPQHF.

The gene calls are TRBV2 and TRBJ2-2; 8 positions agree with TRBD2. Germline CDR1 and CDR2: SNHLY and FYNNEI. The CDR3 consists of 17 residues. V was pared by 4 bases and J by 5 bases, with 12 bases of the junction left unmatched. CDR3 sequence: CASSVLVVAGRTGELFF. CDR3 sequence (DNA): TGTGCCAGCAGTGTGTTGGTAGTAGCGGGAAGGACCGGGGAGCTGTTTTTT.

The chain carries TRBV10-3 and TRBJ1-1; D is undetermined. The V and J ends lost 3 bases and 4 bases respectively, with 12 bases between them. The CDR3 loop spans 14 amino acids. The germline V gene has CDR1 ENHRY and CDR2 SYGVKD. CDR3 sequence: CAISDPGGFTEAFF. DNA for the CDR3: TGTGCCATCAGTGACCCTGGAGGGTTCACTGAAGCTTTCTTT.

The rearrangement uses TRBV19 and TRBJ1-3; D is ambiguous. The CDR3 is made up of 14 amino acids. The germline V gene encodes CDR1 LNHDA and CDR2 SQIVND (reference sequence). Between the trimmed V and J ends, which lost 8 bases and 0 bases, there was a span of 11 bases. The CDR3 coding sequence is TGTGCCAGTCTAAGTTCGATCTCTGGAAACACCATATATTTT. Translating gives CASLSSISGNTIYF.

The J gene is TRBJ1-4, the V gene TRBV7-9, with 9 bases matching TRBD1. Germline V lookup: CDR1 SEHNR, CDR2 FQNEAQ (reference sequence). The J segment lost 4 bases and the V segment lost 0 bases, leaving 9 bases of the junction unmatched. The CDR3 length is 18 residues. DNA for the CDR3: TGTGCCAGCAGCTTAGCCGTTACAGGGGGCGCAAATAATGAAAAACTGTTTTTT. This gives the protein CASSLAVTGGANNEKLFF.

The chain uses TRBV5-1 and TRBJ1-2, with no clear D. The CDR3 loop spans 17 amino acids. Trimming removed 5 bases at V and 5 bases at J, with 25 bases between. CDR1 and CDR2 from the germline V gene are SGHRS and YFSETQ. The CDR3 bases are TGCGCCAGCAGTTCTGATCCGGGCCGTGGAGGAGGGTATGGCTACACCTTC. Translation: CASSSDPGRGGGYGYTF.

This chain joins TRBV5-1 and TRBJ2-5; D possibly corresponds to TRBD2 (5 bases). Germline CDR1 is SGHRS and CDR2 is YFSETQ. The CDR3 covers 14 residues. V was pared by 4 bases and J by 1 base, with 11 bases between. This CDR3 reads CASSLMDSQETQYF. Written as DNA, the CDR3 is TGCGCCAGCAGCCTTATGGACTCCCAAGAGACCCAGTACTTC.

The chain employs TRBV7-9 and TRBJ1-4; 9 positions agree with TRBD1. The CDR3 is 16 amino acids. Trimming removed 5 bases from V and 5 bases from J; junction bases left unmatched: 9. Germline values: CDR1 SEHNR, CDR2 FQNEAQ (reference sequence). CDR3 amino acids: CASSPQGTGLNEKLFF. CDR3 nucleotides: TGTGCCAGCAGCCCACAAGGGACAGGGTTAAATGAAAAACTGTTTTTT.

The V and J genes are TRBV21-1 and TRBJ1-1; the D call of TRBD1 is as the table states it, not checked on the DNA. TRBV21-1 is a pseudogene segment. The CDR3 runs to 21 residues. As DNA, the CDR3 is TGTGCCAGCAGCAAATATCTGGGTGCCGGGACAGAGGTCTCCATGAACACTGAAGCTTTCTTT. Amino acid sequence: CASSKYLGAGTEVSMNTEAFF.

Worth noting for this clone: The DNA is omitted, as the CDR3 cannot be located on it reliably, and the CDR3 follows TCRdb's listing. The CDR3 here is CASSPSSGQRNQPQHF. The chain links TRBV25-1 to TRBJ1-5. The germline V gene has CDR1 MGHDK and CDR2 SYGVNS. Including both end residues, the CDR3 is 16 amino acids long.